These 22 T cell receptor beta chains originate from one sample sequenced in a study of cytomegalovirus exposure and HLA in healthy donors. The PCR contained 60 Vbeta and 13 Jbeta primers. TCRdb's copy holds only in-frame clones and misses some; the assay was immunoSEQ multiplex PCR. The profile shows over 150,000 clones, roughly four fifths of them singletons. Sequences were obtained from PBMCs. The receptors were sampled from a man aged 50 or older in good health and CMV-seropositive.

This chain uses TRBV5-6 with TRBJ1-5, with a tentative D call TRBD1 (5 bases). Between the trimmed V and J ends, which lost 2 bases and 3 bases, there was a span of 12 bases. The CDR3 sequence is 15 residues long. The V gene's germline CDR1 is SGHDT and CDR2 YYEEEE. The CDR3 region has the DNA TGTGCCAGCAGCTTTCGGCAGGGATACAATCAGCCCCAGCATTTT. Protein product: CASSFRQGYNQPQHF.

The chain links TRBV14 to TRBJ2-7; D unclear. This CDR3 spans 12 amino acids. The germline CDR1 and CDR2 sequences are SGHDN and FVKESK. The V gene lost 5 bases and the J gene lost 5 bases, with 10 bases spanning the gap. CDR3 residues: CASSLRIDEQYF. The CDR3 nucleotides are TGTGCCAGCAGCTTGCGGATCGACGAGCAGTACTTC.

The chain uses TRBV10-3 and TRBJ2-7, with D unclear. This CDR3 has 12 residues. Germline values: CDR1 ENHRY, CDR2 SYGVKD. Trimming took off 2 bases at V and 2 bases at J, with 4 bases between the two ends. The CDR3 sequence is CAISEGAYEQYF. The CDR3 DNA reads TGTGCCATCAGTGAGGGAGCCTACGAGCAGTACTTC.

J is TRBJ2-7 and V is TRBV19; 7 bases map to TRBD1. Losses at the gene ends were 3 bases for V and 1 base for J; bases not matched to a gene: 6. Germline V gene lookup returns CDR1 LNHDA and CDR2 SQIVND (reference sequence). CDR3 length: 15 amino acids. The CDR3 spells CASSIQGTASYEQYF. CDR3 in DNA: TGTGCCAGTAGTATTCAGGGGACAGCTTCCTACGAGCAGTACTTC.

Only a few counts were recorded for this clone. The V and J genes are TRBV27 and TRBJ2-6, with D possibly being TRBD2 (6 bases). The V gene lost 8 bases and the J gene lost 4 bases, with 15 bases spanning the gap. The CDR3 consists of 15 residues. The V gene's germline CDR1 is MNHEY and CDR2 SMNVEV (reference sequence). This CDR3 is CASGGRDSGANVLTF. The CDR3 DNA reads as TGTGCCAGCGGTGGCAGGGACTCCGGGGCCAACGTCCTGACTTTC.

The chain uses TRBV18 and TRBJ2-1; D is perhaps TRBD1 (6 bases). V was clipped by 3 bases and J by 5 bases, with 17 bases between them. Per germline, CDR1 KGHSH and CDR2 LQKENI. CDR3 length: 16 amino acids. The CDR3 reads CASSPQTGFINNEQFF. CDR3 nucleotide sequence: TGTGCCAGCTCACCCCAGACAGGATTTATTAACAATGAGCAGTTCTTC.

Comments on this clone: Relative to the germline gene, one junction end is altered; a read error may explain this. This chain connects TRBV5-8 to TRBJ2-5, with TRBD1 as a possible D gene (5 bases). Germline CDR1 reads SGHTS; CDR2 reads YDEGEE. The CDR3 runs 15 residues. The CDR3 reads CAGSLGQGGAETQYF. CDR3 coding DNA: TGTGCCGGCAGCTTAGGGCAGGGTGGCGCTGAGACCCAGTACTTC.

V and J are TRBV30 and TRBJ2-5; 9 bases line up with TRBD2. CDR1 and CDR2 (germline): GTSNPN, SVGIG (reference sequence). CDR3 size: 15 residues. J lost 5 bases, V lost 4 bases, and 11 bases had no gene match. Written as DNA, the CDR3 is TGTGCCTGGACTTTCTCTGGCGGGGGGGCTGAGACCCAGTACTTC. Its protein is CAWTFSGGGAETQYF.

The chain has TRBV19 and TRBJ1-4; possible D gene TRBD1, 6 bases. Trimming left V 5 bases short and J 5 bases short, with 15 bases between. Germline loops: CDR1 LNHDA, CDR2 SQIVND (reference sequence). CDR3 length: 15 amino acids. The DNA for the CDR3 is TGTGCCAGTAGTCCCCAGACAGGCAACAATGAAAAACTGTTTTTT. Residues: CASSPQTGNNEKLFF.

V is TRBV27 and J is TRBJ1-4, with D maybe TRBD1 (5 bases). Germline V CDR1 and CDR2: MNHEY, SMNVEV (reference sequence). The CDR3 is 16 residues long. The V gene lost 5 bases and the J gene lost 2 bases, with 15 bases spanning the gap. The CDR3, as DNA: TGTGCCAGCAGTCCCCGGGAGGGGAGCACTAATGAAAAACTGTTTTTT. Translating gives CASSPREGSTNEKLFF.

V usage is TRBV4-3 and J usage is TRBJ1-4; D not certain. The CDR3 sequence is 16 residues long. Germline CDR1 and CDR2: LGHNA and YSLEER. V was cut by 1 base and J by 5 bases, with 14 bases left in between. CDR3 region: CASSQAADWENEKLFF. The CDR3 bases are TGCGCCAGCAGCCAAGCGGCAGACTGGGAGAATGAAAAACTGTTTTTT.

The rearrangement uses TRBV5-1 and TRBJ2-5, with D perhaps TRBD1 (6 bases). The J call may be incorrect, as the DNA end agrees better with TRBJ2-7. The CDR3 is 16 amino acids. The V gene's germline CDR1 is SGHRS and CDR2 YFSETQ. The CDR3 nucleotides are TGCGCCAGCAGCCAATCGGGATCCAGGGGCCTCCTCGAGCAGTACTTC. Its translation is CASSQSGSRGLLEQYF.

The genes are TRBV19 and TRBJ1-2; D unclear. The CDR3 sequence is 14 residues long. Germline loops: CDR1 LNHDA, CDR2 SQIVND (reference sequence). Between the trimmed V and J ends, which lost 3 bases and 2 bases, there was a span of 10 bases. The chain's CDR3 is CASSILARNYGYTF. CDR3 DNA sequence: TGTGCCAGTAGTATTCTCGCGAGAAACTATGGCTACACCTTC. Full variable domain (outside the CDR3, taken from reference TRBV19 and TRBJ1-2): DGGITQSPKYLFRKEGQNVTLSCEQNLNHDAMYWYRQDPGQGLRLIYYSQIVNDFQKGDIAEGYSVSREKKESFPLTVTSAQKNPTAFYLCASSILARNYGYTFGSGTRLTVV.

This clone was picked up one time. The rearrangement uses TRBV7-9 and TRBJ2-7; the match to TRBD1 covers 8 bases. Trimming at V came to 5 bases and at J to 6 bases, leaving 15 bases not matched to a gene. Germline-derived CDR1 and CDR2 are SEHNR and FQNEAQ (reference sequence). The CDR3 totals 16 residues. The CDR3 DNA is TGTGCCAGCAGCGCAGCCTATCGGTTGACAGGGGTCGAGCAGTACTTC. Its protein product is CASSAAYRLTGVEQYF.

J is TRBJ1-4 and V is TRBV29-1, with 8 positions matching TRBD1. From germline, CDR1 is SQVTM and CDR2 ANQGSEA. Losses at the gene ends were 6 bases for V and 4 bases for J; bases not matched to a gene: 10. CDR3 length: 15 residues. The CDR3 DNA sequence: TGCAGCGTCGTCACAACCAGGGGGCTTAATGAAAAACTGTTTTTT. Protein: CSVVTTRGLNEKLFF. The full variable domain, completed using reference TRBV29-1 and TRBJ1-4, is SAVISQKPSRDICQRGTSLTIQCQVDSQVTMMFWYRQQPGQSLTLIATANQGSEATYESGFVIDKFPISRPNLTFSTLTVSNMSPEDSSIYLCSVVTTRGLNEKLFFGSGTQLSVL.

This clone was picked up a small number of times. The chain joins TRBV7-9 to TRBJ2-1; 13 nucleotides line up with TRBD2. Germline CDR1 is SEHNR and CDR2 is FQNEAQ (reference sequence). This CDR3 has 17 amino acids. Trimming removed 0 bases from V and 12 bases from J; junction bases left unmatched: 11. This chain's CDR3 is CASSLANFGLAGAGQFF. The CDR3 DNA follows: TGTGCCAGCAGCTTAGCGAATTTTGGACTAGCGGGAGCAGGGCAGTTCTTC.

V gene TRBV14 combines with J gene TRBJ1-1; weak D call: TRBD1 (5 bases). Germline values: CDR1 SGHDN, CDR2 FVKESK. The CDR3 is 14 residues long. V lost 2 bases and J 3 bases, leaving 10 bases between the germline ends. The CDR3 loop is CASSQISRDTEAFF. Here the CDR3 DNA reads TGTGCCAGCAGCCAAATCTCCAGGGACACTGAAGCTTTCTTT. Together with reference TRBV14 and TRBJ1-1, the CDR3 gives the full variable domain: EAGVTQFPSHSVIEKGQTVTLRCDPISGHDNLYWYRRVMGKEIKFLLHFVKESKQDESGMPNNRFLAERTGGTYSTLKVQPAELEDSGVYFCASSQISRDTEAFFGQGTRLTVV.

This chain joins TRBV11-3 and TRBJ1-2; possibly TRBD1 for D (6 bases). V was shortened by 5 bases and J by 5 bases, with 12 bases between the two germline ends. The CDR3 is 13 residues long. From germline, CDR1 is SGHNT and CDR2 YENEEA. CDR3 nucleotide sequence: TGTGCCAGCAGCCAAGGGGGGGGGTATGGCTACACCTTC. It yields the protein CASSQGGGYGYTF.

The gene calls are TRBV19 and TRBJ2-6; 8 bases are a match to TRBD1. The CDR3 spans 16 residues. Germline V gene data show CDR1 as LNHDA and CDR2 as SQIVND (reference sequence). After removal of 3 bases from V and 4 bases from J, the junction contained 5 bases not matched to a gene. CDR3 coding DNA: TGTGCCAGTAGTATTCAGGGGGCGCGCGGGGCCAACGTCCTGACTTTC. It translates to CASSIQGARGANVLTF.

The chain employs TRBV7-9 and TRBJ2-5; 10 positions agree with TRBD2. From germline, CDR1 is SEHNR and CDR2 FQNEAQ (reference sequence). This CDR3 comprises 16 residues. V lost 5 bases to trimming and J lost 5 bases; unmatched junction nucleotides: 11. This CDR3 reads CASSHTIAGGGETQYF. CDR3 in DNA: TGTGCCAGCAGCCATACTATAGCGGGGGGAGGGGAGACCCAGTACTTC.

This clone was seen more than once but under ten times. This sequence joins TRBV7-8 and TRBJ2-5, with unresolved D. The germline V gene encodes CDR1 SGHVS and CDR2 FQNEAQ. Trimming removed 5 bases from V and 5 bases from J, with 15 bases in between. The CDR3 consists of 14 residues. The CDR3 DNA reads TGTGCCAGCAGCCCAGCATGGGCTGAGGAGACCCAGTACTTC. This sequence encodes CASSPAWAEETQYF.

This clone came up once. The chain carries TRBV19 and TRBJ2-5; TRBD1 matches 7 bases. Unmatched junction bases numbered 4, after V lost 1 base and J lost 2 bases. Per the germline V gene, CDR1 is LNHDA and CDR2 is SQIVND (reference sequence). The CDR3 sequence is 15 residues long. CDR3 coding DNA: TGTGCCAGTAGTATAGCAGGGGGTGGGCAAGAGACCCAGTACTTC. Translated: CASSIAGGGQETQYF. Supplemented by reference TRBV19 and TRBJ2-5, the full variable domain reads DGGITQSPKYLFRKEGQNVTLSCEQNLNHDAMYWYRQDPGQGLRLIYYSQIVNDFQKGDIAEGYSVSREKKESFPLTVTSAQKNPTAFYLCASSIAGGGQETQYFGPGTRLLVL.